Each of the 17 T cell receptor beta chains below was sequenced from the same sample in a study of shared clonotypes between healthy human individuals. TCRdb keeps only in-frame clones here, not all; method: immunoSEQ multiplex PCR. The data show over a million clones, about 80% seen once. The sequencing sample was made of memory CD4+ T cells from PBMCs. Subset noted: CD45RA-negative fraction. These receptors all come from a man between 18 and 35 years old in good health. Some clones in this sample may be carry-over from other donors' samples.

The CDR3 DNA follows: TGTGCCAGCAGCTCAGTCCTCGCCAGGGCGGGAGTGAACACTGAAGCTTTCTTT. Translation gives CASSSVLARAGVNTEAFF. The rearrangement links TRBV9 to TRBJ1-1, with D perhaps TRBD1 (5 bases). Deletions cut 4 bases from V and 0 bases from J, with 22 bases between. Per the germline V gene, CDR1 is SGDLS and CDR2 is YYNGEE. This CDR3 has 18 residues.

The chain is built from TRBV6-5 and TRBJ1-1, with no clear D. The CDR3 has 12 residues. Germline V gene sequence: CDR1 MNHEY, CDR2 SVGAGI. Trimming left V 4 bases short and J 8 bases short, with 11 bases between. The CDR3 DNA is TGTGCCAGCAGTTCTCAGAACATCGAAGCTTTCTTT. Its protein is CASSSQNIEAFF.

This chain connects TRBV9 to TRBJ2-1; TRBD2 agrees at 8 bases. J was trimmed by 7 bases and V by 4 bases; bases with no gene match: 7. This CDR3 has 14 residues. Germline lookup yields CDR1 SGDLS and CDR2 YYNGEE. This CDR3 reads CASSSAAGGNEQFF. DNA for the CDR3: TGTGCCAGCAGCTCGGCTGCGGGAGGTAATGAGCAGTTCTTC.

This chain connects TRBV11-3 to TRBJ2-3; no clear D gene. The germline V and J ends were trimmed by 3 bases and 2 bases, with 6 bases remaining between them. The germline V gene has CDR1 SGHNT and CDR2 YENEEA. There are 13 residues in the CDR3. CDR3 in amino acids: CASSFTPTDTQYF. CDR3 in DNA: TGTGCCAGCAGCTTTACACCCACAGATACGCAGTATTTT.

This chain links TRBV5-1 with TRBJ2-2; D ambiguous. Per germline, CDR1 SGHRS and CDR2 YFSETQ. The CDR3 runs 16 residues. The germline V and J ends were trimmed by 0 bases and 6 bases, with 15 bases remaining between them. This CDR3 reads CASSLVGTPSSGELFF. CDR3 DNA: TGCGCCAGCAGCTTGGTTGGTACTCCTAGTTCCGGGGAGCTGTTTTTT. Combining the CDR3 with reference TRBV5-1 and TRBJ2-2 gives the whole variable domain KAGVTQTPRYLIKTRGQQVTLSCSPISGHRSVSWYQQTPGQGLQFLFEYFSETQRNKGNFPGRFSGRQFSNSRSEMNVSTLELGDSALYLCASSLVGTPSSGELFFGEGSRLTVL.

This rearrangement joins TRBV20-1 to TRBJ1-1; D not certain. The CDR3 spans 10 residues. V lost 0 bases to trimming and J lost 9 bases, with 5 bases between them. Per the germline V gene, CDR1 is DFQATT and CDR2 is SNEGSKA (reference sequence). Written as DNA, the CDR3 is TGCAGTGCTAGAGATGTTAAAGCTTTCTTT. As protein: CSARDVKAFF.

Comments on this clone: The sample holds other DNA sequences that translate to the same CDR3. V usage is TRBV5-1 and J usage is TRBJ2-2; D not resolved. V dropped 4 bases and J dropped 5 bases, with 9 bases sitting between them. The CDR3 has 13 amino acids. Per the germline V gene, CDR1 is SGHRS and CDR2 is YFSETQ. The CDR3 reads CASSEPGTGELFF. For the CDR3, the DNA is TGCGCCAGCAGCGAACCTGGGACCGGGGAGCTGTTTTTT. The full variable domain, completed using reference TRBV5-1 and TRBJ2-2, is KAGVTQTPRYLIKTRGQQVTLSCSPISGHRSVSWYQQTPGQGLQFLFEYFSETQRNKGNFPGRFSGRQFSNSRSEMNVSTLELGDSALYLCASSEPGTGELFFGEGSRLTVL.

This chain joins TRBV29-1 and TRBJ2-3; D might be TRBD1 (5 bases). In germline, CDR1 is SQVTM, CDR2 ANQGSEA. The CDR3 totals 15 residues. Trimming took off 5 bases at V and 3 bases at J, with 18 bases between the two ends. The CDR3 is CSVRLQGTTTDTQYF. CDR3 sequence (DNA): TGCAGCGTTAGGTTGCAGGGAACCACGACAGATACGCAGTATTTT.

The chain combines TRBV30 with TRBJ1-1; no reliable D call. The V gene lost 0 bases and the J gene lost 4 bases, with 9 bases spanning the gap. The CDR3 extends over 13 amino acids. Germline assignment: CDR1 GTSNPN and CDR2 SVGIG (reference sequence). This CDR3 is CAWSVGVGTEAFF. DNA for the CDR3: TGTGCCTGGAGTGTTGGGGTCGGCACTGAAGCTTTCTTT.

The rearrangement joins TRBV12-5 to TRBJ2-4; D possibly corresponds to TRBD2 (6 bases). The CDR3 sequence is 16 residues long. The ends were cut back, 2 bases at V and 0 bases at J, with 11 bases in the middle. Germline CDR1 and CDR2: LGHNT and FRNRAP. In nucleotides, the CDR3 is TGTGCTAGTGGTTTGTGGCGGGACCTAGCCAAAAACATTCAGTACTTC. Translated: CASGLWRDLAKNIQYF. The entire variable domain, with the rest obtained from reference TRBV12-5 and TRBJ2-4, is as follows: DARVTQTPRHKVTEMGQEVTMRCQPILGHNTVFWYRQTMMQGLELLAYFRNRAPLDDSGMPKDRFSAEMPDATLATLKIQPSEPRDSAVYFCASGLWRDLAKNIQYFGAGTRLSVL.

V and J are TRBV28 and TRBJ2-3, with no clear D. V lost 6 bases and J lost 10, with 23 bases in between. This CDR3 contains 15 residues. From germline, CDR1 is MDHEN and CDR2 SYDVKM. The CDR3 sequence is CASSPSDLGRKAQYF. In nucleotides, the CDR3 is TGTGCCAGCAGCCCGTCAGACCTAGGAAGGAAGGCGCAGTATTTT.

The chain joins TRBV5-1 to TRBJ2-2; D gene unclear. The germline gives CDR1 SGHRS, CDR2 YFSETQ. V shed 0 bases and J shed 4 bases, with 13 bases lying between them. The CDR3 runs 16 residues. CDR3 sequence: CASSLEQASPTGELFF. The CDR3 region has the DNA TGCGCCAGCAGCTTGGAGCAGGCTAGTCCCACCGGGGAGCTGTTTTTT.

This sequence joins TRBV7-2 and TRBJ1-3; D call uncertain. The CDR3 extends over 15 amino acids. Germline CDR1 and CDR2: SGHTA and FQGNSA. With 7 bases removed from V and 4 bases from J, the gap between germline ends came to 17 bases. This CDR3 reads CASTPRAAGGNTIYF. In DNA form, the CDR3 reads TGTGCCAGCACCCCCCGGGCAGCTGGAGGAAACACCATATATTTT.

The chain is built from TRBV15 and TRBJ2-1; maybe TRBD2 (5 bases). The CDR3 runs to 15 residues. The V end was cut by 0 bases, the J end by 8 bases, with 14 bases between. Germline V gene lookup returns CDR1 LNHNV and CDR2 YYDKDF (reference sequence). CDR3 bases: TGTGCCACCAGCAGAGAGGTGAGGGCCTCGGATGAGCAGTTCTTC. Translation: CATSREVRASDEQFF.

This clone appeared a single time. The chain has TRBV5-1 and TRBJ1-2; D gene unclear. V gave up 0 bases and J gave up 1 base, with 10 bases separating them. The CDR3 loop spans 15 amino acids. The germline V gene encodes CDR1 SGHRS and CDR2 YFSETQ. In DNA, the CDR3 is TGCGCCAGCAGCTTGGACAGTTCATTTAACTATGGCTACACCTTC. Its translation: CASSLDSSFNYGYTF.

Ten or more counts support this clone. The chain couples TRBV7-9 to TRBJ1-6; D unclear. This CDR3 has 13 amino acids. Germline CDR1 and CDR2: SEHNR and FQNEAQ (reference sequence). The V gene lost 2 bases and the J gene lost 13 bases, with 12 bases spanning the gap. CDR3 sequence reads: CASSLQEEGPLHF. CDR3 nucleotides: TGTGCCAGCAGCTTACAGGAGGAAGGGCCCCTCCACTTT.

A word on this clone: Additional DNA sequences in this sample encode the identical CDR3. The rearrangement uses TRBV9 and TRBJ2-7, with TRBD1 identical over 12 bases. Losses at the gene ends were 3 bases for V and 4 bases for J; bases not matched to a gene: 5. CDR1 is SGDLS and CDR2 is YYNGEE in the germline V gene. The CDR3 has 15 amino acids. CDR3: CASSARDRGPYEQYF. CDR3 nucleotide sequence: TGTGCCAGCAGCGCCCGGGACAGGGGGCCTTACGAGCAGTACTTC.